A selection of T cell receptor beta chains follows, all from one sample in a study of post-analysis software for immune sequencing data. One entry per CDR3 protein results from TCRdb running MiXCR on the PCR reads. The sample records around 400,000 distinct CDR3 sequences, 35% to 45% being singletons. Sequenced: blood. The receptors come from a girl aged 2 to 10 with multiple sclerosis. Both conserved end residues are part of each CDR3. The order of the fields is clone size, J gene, V gene, D gene, CDR3 DNA, CDR3 protein. D genes are given only for firm matches. The size of a clone is reported for some rows only, either as once, few or many, or as a class for expanded clones.

>few|TRBJ2-1|TRBV29-1|TRBD2
TGCAGCGTCGAGACTAGCGGGAGCTATGAGCAGTTCTTC
CSVETSGSYEQFF
>few|TRBJ1-2|TRBV5-1|NA
TGCGCCAGCAGCCAAACAGGCGCCGATGGCTACACCTTC
CASSQTGADGYTF
>NA|TRBJ2-1|TRBV12-3/TRBV12-4|TRBD2
TGTGCCAGCAGTTTAGAGGTACTGACCAGCGGGAGTTTCTATGAGCAGTTCTTC
CASSLEVLTSGSFYEQFF
>few|TRBJ2-7|TRBV15|TRBD1
TGTGCCACCAGCGGCCTGGGACAGGGGGCTTCCTACGAGCAGTACTTC
CATSGLGQGASYEQYF
>NA|TRBJ2-7|TRBV15|NA
TGTGCCACCAGCATAACCATCGGGACCCCCTACGAGCAGTACTTC
CATSITIGTPYEQYF
>NA|TRBJ2-2|TRBV12-3/TRBV12-4|NA
TGTGCCAGCAGTTTACTAGTCTTAGCTGCCGGGGAGCTGTTTTTT
CASSLLVLAAGELFF
>few|TRBJ1-4|TRBV5-5|TRBD1
TGTGCCAGCAGCTCCCCGGCAGGGGGGAATGAAAAACTGTTTTTT
CASSSPAGGNEKLFF
>NA|TRBJ1-1|TRBV11-2|NA
TGTGCCAGCAGCTTCTTTCAGGGACTTGCTGAAGCTTTCTTT
CASSFFQGLAEAFF
>NA|TRBJ1-3|TRBV4-2|NA
TGTGCCAGCAGCCAGGTCCTAACAGGGAATGGAAACACCATATATTTT
CASSQVLTGNGNTIYF
>few|TRBJ1-2|TRBV6-6|NA
TGTGCCAGCAGTTCCCCCCCGGAGGGTAACTATGGCTACACCTTC
CASSSPPEGNYGYTF
>NA|TRBJ2-3|TRBV29-1|NA
TGCAGCGTTGCTTCCAGGATCACAGATACGCAGTATTTT
CSVASRITDTQYF
>NA|TRBJ2-7|TRBV15|TRBD1
TGTGCCACCAGCGAACCGGGACAGGTACGGGCCGAGCAGTACTTC
CATSEPGQVRAEQYF
>NA|TRBJ2-1|TRBV10-3|NA
TGTGCCATCAGTGTCTTCTGGCGGGGCTCCTACAATGAGCAGTTCTTC
CAISVFWRGSYNEQFF
>NA|TRBJ2-6|TRBV12-3/TRBV12-4|TRBD1
TGTGCCAGCAGTCCCAGGACAGGGATTTTATCTGGGGCCAACGTCCTGACTTTC
CASSPRTGILSGANVLTF
>few|TRBJ1-2|TRBV20-1|NA
TGCAGTGCTAAAGTCGTAGCAGGGACACGGGGCTGGTATGGCCACACCTTC
CSAKVVAGTRGWYGHTF
>few|TRBJ2-5|TRBV7-6|NA
TGTGCCAGCAGCTCGGCACAGGTACAAGAGACCCAGTACTTC
CASSSAQVQETQYF
>NA|TRBJ2-1|TRBV24-1|NA
TGTACCACCAGCCGACAGGAATCCGTTAGTGAGCAGTTCTTC
CTTSRQESVSEQFF
>few|TRBJ1-6|TRBV20-1|NA
TGCAGTGCTAGAGGAGGTATCGATTCACCCCTCCACTTT
CSARGGIDSPLHF
>NA|TRBJ2-7|TRBV20-1|NA
TGCAGTGCTCTGGTGCAATCGAGCGAGCAGTACTTC
CSALVQSSEQYF
>NA|TRBJ2-5|TRBV28|TRBD1
TGTGCCAGCAGTGGGGACAGGAGTCAAGAGGCCCAGTACTTC
CASSGDRSQEAQYF
>NA|TRBJ1-2|TRBV6-2/TRBV6-3|TRBD1
TGTGCCAGCAGTTATAGCGTGGACAGGGGCCCCCATGGCTACACCTTC
CASSYSVDRGPHGYTF
>NA|TRBJ1-4|TRBV5-1|TRBD1
TGCGCCAGCAGCTCAACACAGGGGATTAATGAAAAACTGTTTTTT
CASSSTQGINEKLFF
>NA|TRBJ2-7|TRBV7-6|TRBD2
TGCGCCAGCAGCTTACCCCCCCGGACTAGCATCCTACGCTCCTACGAGCAGTACTTC
CASSLPPRTSILRSYEQYF
>few|TRBJ1-6|TRBV5-1|NA
TGCGCCAGTAGCGTGGCCCTCGAAGGCTCACCCCTCCACTTT
CASSVALEGSPLHF
>NA|TRBJ2-3|TRBV6-2/TRBV6-3|NA
TGTGCCAGCAGCCCCCGGGACATCGCCCCCCCAGATACGCAGTATTTT
CASSPRDIAPPDTQYF
>once|TRBJ2-1|TRBV5-6|NA
TGTGCCAGCAGCTTGGTGGGCGGTGAGCATTTCTTC
CASSLVGGEHFF
>once|TRBJ2-1|TRBV14|NA
TGTGCCAGCAGCCAAGGGGCGGATTATTACAATGAGCAGTTCTTC
CASSQGADYYNEQFF
>NA|TRBJ2-7|TRBV4-2|TRBD2
TGTGCCAGCAGCCAAGATAAGCTAGCGGTCTCCTACGAGCAGTACTTC
CASSQDKLAVSYEQYF
>NA|TRBJ2-5|TRBV9|NA
TGTGCCAGCAGCGTAAGGGCAGACCAAGAGACCCAGTACTTC
CASSVRADQETQYF
>few|TRBJ2-1|TRBV28|NA
TGTGCCAGCAGCCCCCGGACCCCGATCAACAATGAGCAGTTCTTC
CASSPRTPINNEQFF
>NA|TRBJ2-7|TRBV28|NA
TGTGCCAGCAGTTCCCGCGGTTACTACGAGCAGTACTTC
CASSSRGYYEQYF